These 20 T cell receptor beta chains originate from one sample sequenced in a study of blood T cell repertoires in COVID-19. The method was immunoSEQ multiplex PCR; TCRdb's version includes in-frame clones alone and lacks a portion of them. The table shows about 400,000 clones, with around 87% occurring only once. Specimen: PBMCs or T cells enriched from blood (not recorded which). These receptors were obtained from a woman aged 25 to 39 with acute COVID-19.

This clone was found a few times. This chain uses TRBV4-3 with TRBJ1-1; no firm D call. CDR1 and CDR2 (germline): LGHNA, YSLEER. V was pared by 4 bases and J by 0 bases, with 12 bases between. CDR3 size: 15 residues. Here the CDR3 reads CASSRALMMNTEAFF. CDR3 DNA sequence: TGCGCCAGCAGCCGGGCACTCATGATGAACACTGAAGCTTTCTTT.

This clone was counted a single time. The genes are TRBV7-9 and TRBJ1-2; maybe TRBD1 (6 bases). The V and J ends lost 5 bases and 4 bases respectively, with 11 bases between them. This CDR3 has 13 residues. CDR1 is SEHNR, CDR2 FQNEAQ, per germline (reference sequence). CDR3 nucleotides: TGTGCCAGCAGCCTCGACAGGCCCTATGGCTACACCTTC. Amino acids: CASSLDRPYGYTF.

This chain joins TRBV7-9 and TRBJ1-3, with no clear D. Trimming pared 5 bases from V and 4 bases from J, leaving 6 bases between. Germline CDR1 SEHNR, CDR2 FQNEAQ (reference sequence). The CDR3 is made up of 12 amino acids. CDR3 bases: TGTGCCAGCAGCCGAGGGGGAAACACCATATATTTT. It specifies CASSRGGNTIYF.

J is TRBJ1-3 and V is TRBV19; 11 nucleotides agree with TRBD1. The CDR3 loop spans 15 amino acids. The ends lost 10 bases at V and 0 bases at J; junction bases unmatched: 5. Germline V lookup: CDR1 LNHDA, CDR2 SQIVND (reference sequence). The CDR3 here is CANGTGGPSGNTIYF. In nucleotides, the CDR3 is TGTGCCAACGGGACAGGGGGTCCCTCTGGAAACACCATATATTTT.

This clone came up once. The genes are TRBV27 and TRBJ2-7; tentative D call: TRBD1 (6 bases). V was shortened by 5 bases and J by 4 bases, with 9 bases between the two germline ends. Germline values: CDR1 MNHEY, CDR2 SMNVEV (reference sequence). CDR3 length: 12 residues. The CDR3 loop is CASSITGYEQYF. The CDR3 DNA reads as TGTGCCAGCAGTATAACAGGGTACGAGCAGTACTTC.

This clone was found a few times. The chain combines TRBV7-9 with TRBJ2-1, with 12 nucleotides matching TRBD2. Germline V gene lookup returns CDR1 SEHNR and CDR2 FQNEAQ (reference sequence). V lost 2 bases and J lost 8; bases outside the gene matches: 4. This CDR3 is 15 amino acids long. In DNA form, the CDR3 reads TGTGCCAGCAGCTTACAACTAGCGGGGGGCGATGAGCAGTTCTTC. Translation gives CASSLQLAGGDEQFF.

This clone is a singleton in its sample. The germline gene is not matched at one end of the junction; a read error may be the cause. The chain uses TRBV2 and TRBJ1-1, with D possibly TRBD1 on 5 matching bases. Germline V gene sequence: CDR1 SNHLY, CDR2 FYNNEI. This CDR3 comprises 13 residues. CDR3 sequence (DNA): TGTGCCAGCAGGGCCTCAGGGAACTCTGAAGCTTTCTTT. Translation: CASRASGNSEAFF.

The V gene is TRBV6-1, the J gene TRBJ2-7; 9 bases map to TRBD2. The germline gives CDR1 MNHNS, CDR2 SASEGT. The CDR3 loop spans 15 amino acids. Germline trimming cut 3 bases from V and 5 bases from J; bases unmatched to any gene: 8. This CDR3 reads CASSDGGLATHEQYF. CDR3 bases: TGTGCCAGCAGTGATGGGGGACTAGCTACCCACGAGCAGTACTTC.

The gene calls are TRBV7-2 and TRBJ1-2; 7 bases map to TRBD1. CDR1 SGHTA and CDR2 FQGNSA come from the germline V gene. V shed 3 bases, J shed 4 bases, and the junction held 5 bases outside the gene matches. This CDR3 region has 14 residues. As DNA, the CDR3 is TGTGCCAGCAGCTTTGCCGACAGGGTCTATGGCTACACCTTC. It codes for CASSFADRVYGYTF. Together with reference TRBV7-2 and TRBJ1-2, the CDR3 gives the full variable domain: GAGVSQSPSNKVTEKGKDVELRCDPISGHTALYWYRQSLGQGLEFLIYFQGNSAPDKSGLPSDRFSAERTGGSVSTLTIQRTQQEDSAVYLCASSFADRVYGYTFGSGTRLTVV.

The sample holds one count of this clone. The chain joins TRBV5-1 to TRBJ1-6; D ambiguous. Looked up from germline, CDR1 is SGHRS and CDR2 is YFSETQ. Trimming cost V 3 bases and J 0 bases, with 10 bases left between them. CDR3 length: 16 residues. CDR3 DNA: TGCGCCAGCAGCTCCGGAGAGAGCTCCTATAATTCACCCCTCCACTTT. Amino acid sequence: CASSSGESSYNSPLHF.

The chain combines TRBV18 with TRBJ2-6; D call uncertain. The CDR3 runs 15 residues. Trimming pared 3 bases from V and 0 bases from J, leaving 6 bases between. The germline V gene encodes CDR1 KGHSH and CDR2 LQKENI. This chain's CDR3 is CASSPGVSGANVLTF. The CDR3 DNA sequence: TGTGCCAGCTCACCTGGAGTCTCTGGGGCCAACGTCCTGACTTTC.

The V and J genes are TRBV5-5 and TRBJ1-1; D might be TRBD1 (5 bases). The CDR3 runs to 14 residues. Trimming left V 4 bases short and J 2 bases short, with 12 bases between. The germline gives CDR1 SGHKS, CDR2 YYEKEE (reference sequence). Here the CDR3 reads CASSRQLANTEAFF. The CDR3 DNA reads TGTGCCAGCAGCCGACAGCTTGCAAACACTGAAGCTTTCTTT.

The chain carries TRBV11-2 and TRBJ2-7, with 8 bases lining up with TRBD1. This CDR3 contains 15 residues. The V gene end was trimmed by 5 bases and the J gene end by 4 bases; junction bases not matched to a gene: 10. Germline CDR1 reads SGHAT; CDR2 reads FQNNGV. The CDR3 DNA follows: TGTGCCAGCAGCGGACGGATTGACAGGGGTTACGAGCAGTACTTC. Protein product: CASSGRIDRGYEQYF.

The chain has TRBV20-1 and TRBJ2-3, with a weak D call TRBD2 (6 bases). The CDR3 covers 14 residues. The V end was cut by 3 bases, the J end by 4 bases, with 14 bases between. Germline V gives CDR1 DFQATT, CDR2 SNEGSKA (reference sequence). The CDR3 loop is CSASRGNWADTQYF. DNA for the CDR3: TGCAGTGCTAGTCGCGGGAATTGGGCAGATACGCAGTATTTT.

The V call is TRBV3-1 (or the pseudogene TRBV3-2), the J call TRBJ2-3, with a possible D match to TRBD2 (5 bases). The CDR3 is 13 residues long. CDR1 and CDR2 from the germline V gene are LGHDT and YNNKEL (reference sequence). Trimming removed 3 bases from V and 6 bases from J, with 10 bases in between. CDR3 protein: CASSHHSADTQYF. In DNA form, the CDR3 reads TGTGCCAGCAGCCATCATAGCGCTGATACGCAGTATTTT.

The gene calls are TRBV10-2 and TRBJ2-1, with 9 bases that match TRBD2. The CDR3 extends over 17 amino acids. Looked up from germline, CDR1 is WSHSY and CDR2 is SAAADI. After removal of 0 bases from V and 8 bases from J, the junction contained 11 bases not matched to a gene. CDR3 bases: TGCGCCAGCAGTGAGTCGCATGGCGGGGGGGCCCGAGATGAGCAGTTCTTC. Its protein is CASSESHGGGARDEQFF.

Notes on this clone: This same CDR3 is encoded by further DNA sequences in the sample. The rearrangement uses TRBV29-1 and TRBJ1-1, with 10 nucleotides matching TRBD1. The CDR3 totals 13 residues. Germline V gene lookup returns CDR1 SQVTM and CDR2 ANQGSEA. Unmatched junction bases numbered 4, after V lost 7 bases and J lost 2 bases. The CDR3: CSARQGANTEAFF. In nucleotides, the CDR3 is TGCAGCGCCAGACAGGGGGCCAACACTGAAGCTTTCTTT.

The chain recombines TRBV27 with TRBJ2-4, with 7 bases aligning to TRBD2. The CDR3 is 15 amino acids. V dropped 5 bases and J dropped 2; count of bases not matched to a gene: 6. Germline V gene data show CDR1 as MNHEY and CDR2 as SMNVEV (reference sequence). DNA of the CDR3: TGTGCCAGCAGTCCCAGGACTAGAACCAAAAACATTCAGTACTTC. It is translated as CASSPRTRTKNIQYF.

The chain recombines TRBV11-2 with TRBJ2-7; possibly TRBD1 for D (5 bases). CDR1 and CDR2 from the germline V gene are SGHAT and FQNNGV. V lost 0 bases and J 0 bases, leaving 9 bases between the germline ends. This CDR3 region has 15 residues. The CDR3 sequence is CASSLDSQGSYEQYF. In nucleotides, the CDR3 is TGTGCCAGCAGCTTAGATTCCCAGGGCTCCTACGAGCAGTACTTC.

CDR3 sequence (DNA): TGTGCCAGCTCAACCAACAGAGACACTGAAGCTTTCTTT. Translating it yields CASSTNRDTEAFF. V and J are TRBV18 and TRBJ1-1; D remains unclear. Germline CDR1 KGHSH, CDR2 LQKENI. The CDR3 consists of 13 residues. The V and J ends lost 5 bases and 3 bases respectively, with 10 bases between them.